Presented here are 26 T cell receptor beta chains from one specimen sequenced in a study of cytomegalovirus exposure and HLA in healthy donors. Vbeta (60) and Jbeta (13) primers were used in the PCR. The repertoire was sequenced with immunoSEQ multiplex PCR; TCRdb's copy has only in-frame clones and lacks some. The sample consists of 210,000 or so clones, approximately 90% of them appearing once. Sequencing input: PBMCs. Source of these receptors: a woman between 18 and 29 years old in good health and CMV-seronegative.

This chain links TRBV7-6 with TRBJ2-3; weak D call: TRBD1 (5 bases). This CDR3 has 15 residues. The germline V gene has CDR1 SGHVS and CDR2 FNYEAQ. The V end lost 3 bases, the J end lost 0 bases, and 10 bases lay between the germline ends. CDR3 bases: TGTGCCAGCAGCTTGGACAAAACTAGCACAGATACGCAGTATTTT. Residues: CASSLDKTSTDTQYF.

The genes are TRBV7-9 and TRBJ2-5; 8 nucleotides match TRBD1. Germline V gene data show CDR1 as SEHNR and CDR2 as FQNEAQ (reference sequence). The trim removed 2 bases at V and 3 bases at J, leaving 5 bases unmatched. This CDR3 spans 15 amino acids. The CDR3 bases are TGTGCCAGCAGCTTACAGGGGGCAGGAAAAGAGACCCAGTACTTC. This encodes CASSLQGAGKETQYF.

This sequence joins TRBV2 and TRBJ1-5; the D is unclear. The CDR3 contains 17 residues. V dropped 2 bases and J dropped 0 bases, with 14 bases sitting between them. Germline lookup yields CDR1 SNHLY and CDR2 FYNNEI. CDR3 protein: CASSERSAKNSNQPQHF. DNA of the CDR3: TGTGCCAGCAGTGAAAGGTCAGCGAAAAATAGCAATCAGCCCCAGCATTTT. Complete variable domain (other parts from reference TRBV2 and TRBJ1-5): EPEVTQTPSHQVTQMGQEVILRCVPISNHLYFYWYRQILGQKVEFLVSFYNNEISEKSEIFDDQFSVERPDGSNFTLKIRSTKLEDSAMYFCASSERSAKNSNQPQHFGDGTRLSIL.

The CDR3 loop reads CASSDSPRSSYNEQFF. Written as DNA, the CDR3 is TGTGCCAGCAGTGACTCCCCTAGGAGCTCCTACAATGAGCAGTTCTTC. The chain combines TRBV6-4 with TRBJ2-1; D remains ambiguous. The CDR3 covers 16 residues. Germline CDR1 reads MRHNA; CDR2 reads SNTAGT. The V gene lost 0 bases and the J gene lost 0 bases, with 9 bases spanning the gap.

The J gene is TRBJ2-7, the V gene TRBV4-2; 8 bases are shared with TRBD1. The ends lost 4 bases at V and 7 bases at J; junction bases unmatched: 15. Germline lookup yields CDR1 LGHNA and CDR2 YNFKEQ. This CDR3 has 16 amino acids. The DNA for the CDR3 is TGTGCCAGCAGCCCCTCTGCCCGGCAGGGGGCCAGGGAGCAGTACTTC. Its protein product is CASSPSARQGAREQYF.

For this clone: Mismatch with germline at one junction end may stem from a read error. This rearrangement joins TRBV6-6 to TRBJ2-5, with D hard to call. Looked up from germline, CDR1 is MNHNY and CDR2 is SVGAGI (reference sequence). The CDR3 covers 12 residues. Written as DNA, the CDR3 is TGTGCCAGCAGTTACAATCAAGAGGCCCAGTACTTC. Its translation is CASSYNQEAQYF.

The J gene is TRBJ2-1, the V gene TRBV29-1; 8 bases are shared with TRBD1. This CDR3 comprises 17 residues. Trimming took 2 bases from V and 0 from J; bases not matched to a gene: 9. Germline-derived CDR1 and CDR2 are SQVTM and ANQGSEA. CDR3 residues: CSVESRTGPSSYNEQFF. CDR3 DNA sequence: TGCAGCGTTGAATCGAGGACAGGGCCCAGCTCCTACAATGAGCAGTTCTTC.

The chain employs TRBV6-5 and TRBJ2-7; no clear D gene. The CDR3 contains 11 residues. Germline values: CDR1 MNHEY, CDR2 SVGAGI. V was clipped by 4 bases and J by 6 bases, with 7 bases between them. This chain's CDR3 is CASSSPIEQYF. CDR3 bases: TGTGCCAGCAGTTCCCCAATCGAGCAGTACTTC.

This rearrangement joins TRBV6-1 to TRBJ2-1; 10 nucleotides align to TRBD1. CDR1 is MNHNS and CDR2 is SASEGT in the germline V gene. The V segment lost 7 bases and the J segment 2 bases; nucleotides outside the gene matches: 5. The CDR3 sequence is 15 residues long. CDR3 DNA sequence: TGTGCCAGCACGAGGGACAGGGGTACCTACAATGAGCAGTTCTTC. Protein product: CASTRDRGTYNEQFF.

The rearrangement joins TRBV6-5 to TRBJ1-5; D might be TRBD1 (6 bases). Germline assignment: CDR1 MNHEY and CDR2 SVGAGI. The V gene lost 0 bases and the J gene lost 6 bases, with 9 bases spanning the gap. The length of the CDR3 is 14 residues. DNA for the CDR3: TGTGCCAGCAGTTACTCCAGGGGCACTCAGCCCCAGCATTTT. Translated, it gives CASSYSRGTQPQHF.

The J gene is TRBJ1-2, the V gene TRBV7-9; D remains ambiguous. Per germline, CDR1 SEHNR and CDR2 FQNEAQ (reference sequence). This CDR3 is built from 12 residues. Trimming pared 5 bases from V and 5 bases from J, leaving 9 bases between. This chain's CDR3 is CASSVRGYGYTF. For the CDR3, the DNA is TGTGCCAGCAGCGTACGGGGTTATGGCTACACCTTC.

V usage is TRBV6-5 and J usage is TRBJ1-5, with D hard to call. V was cut by 5 bases and J by 5 bases, with 10 bases left in between. The V gene's germline CDR1 is MNHEY and CDR2 SVGAGI. The CDR3 runs 13 residues. CDR3 sequence reads: CASSEARYQPQHF. The CDR3 coding sequence is TGTGCCAGCAGTGAAGCCAGGTATCAGCCCCAGCATTTT.

This chain uses TRBV10-2 with TRBJ2-1; TRBD1 matches at 8 bases. CDR1 and CDR2 from the germline V gene are WSHSY and SAAADI. V lost 5 bases and J lost 6; bases outside the gene matches: 3. This CDR3 spans 13 amino acids. The CDR3 sequence: CASSQGASNEQFF. The CDR3 bases are TGCGCCAGCAGTCAGGGGGCCTCCAATGAGCAGTTCTTC.

The V call is TRBV2, the J call TRBJ2-3; TRBD2 might be the D (6 bases). Trimming left V 9 bases short and J 2 bases short, with 18 bases between. Germline assignment: CDR1 SNHLY and CDR2 FYNNEI. The CDR3 consists of 15 residues. The CDR3 protein is CASKDPGEVTDTQYF. The CDR3 DNA reads as TGTGCCAGTAAAGACCCGGGGGAGGTCACAGATACGCAGTATTTT.

V and J are TRBV27 and TRBJ2-2; 14 bases are a match to TRBD2. This CDR3 is built from 19 residues. Trimming removed 5 bases from V and 3 bases from J; junction bases left unmatched: 11. The germline V gene has CDR1 MNHEY and CDR2 SMNVEV (reference sequence). The CDR3 DNA reads TGTGCCAGCAGTATCTCCGGGACTAGCGGGAGAAAGTACACCGGGGAGCTGTTTTTT. It specifies CASSISGTSGRKYTGELFF.

The sample holds one count of this clone. The chain has TRBV14 and TRBJ2-1, with 10 bases aligning to TRBD1. Germline V CDR1 and CDR2: SGHDN, FVKESK. V lost 4 bases, J lost 6 bases, and 3 bases stayed unmatched. This CDR3 comprises 14 residues. The CDR3: CASSPRTGGNEQFF. DNA of the CDR3: TGTGCCAGCAGCCCCCGGACAGGGGGCAATGAGCAGTTCTTC.

V gene TRBV18 combines with J gene TRBJ2-2; D possibly corresponds to TRBD2 (5 bases). CDR1 KGHSH and CDR2 LQKENI come from the germline V gene. Trimming pared 3 bases from V and 2 bases from J, leaving 7 bases between. The CDR3 is made up of 14 amino acids. CDR3 in amino acids: CASSPPSNTGELFF. CDR3 nucleotides: TGTGCCAGCTCACCGCCTAGCAACACCGGGGAGCTGTTTTTT.

This chain links TRBV7-9 with TRBJ1-1; TRBD1 might be the D (6 bases). The CDR3 spans 13 residues. Germline assignment: CDR1 SEHNR and CDR2 FQNEAQ (reference sequence). Deletions cut 3 bases from V and 14 bases from J, with 19 bases between. The DNA of the CDR3 is TGTGCCAGCAGCTTCTACACTCAGGGGCCTCGATTCTTT. As protein: CASSFYTQGPRFF.

The CDR3 bases are TGTGCCAGTAGTCTCACTAGCGGGCCTTCCTACAATGAGCAGTTCTTC. Translated, it gives CASSLTSGPSYNEQFF. The chain links TRBV19 to TRBJ2-1; 9 nucleotides match TRBD2. Germline assignment: CDR1 LNHDA and CDR2 SQIVND (reference sequence). The J segment lost 1 base and the V segment lost 5 bases, leaving 6 bases of the junction unmatched. This CDR3 has 16 amino acids.

The chain combines TRBV5-4 with TRBJ2-3; 9 bases agree with TRBD2. CDR3 length: 14 amino acids. The V and J ends lost 4 bases and 6 bases, in that order; junction bases with no gene match: 6. Germline-derived CDR1 and CDR2 are SGHNT and YYREEE (reference sequence). For the CDR3, the DNA is TGTGCCAGCAGCAGACCTAGCGGGAAGGATACGCAGTATTTT. Protein: CASSRPSGKDTQYF.

This clone was seen a few times. V is TRBV5-1 and J is TRBJ2-1; no definite D call. V was pared by 0 bases and J by 5 bases, with 15 bases between. Germline loops: CDR1 SGHRS, CDR2 YFSETQ. The CDR3 loop spans 16 amino acids. This CDR3 is CASSLVMGLFDNEQFF. In DNA, the CDR3 is TGCGCCAGCAGCTTGGTGATGGGCTTGTTCGACAATGAGCAGTTCTTC.

This chain joins TRBV4-1 and TRBJ1-6; D ambiguous. The CDR3 loop spans 17 amino acids. Trimming cost V 0 bases and J 0 bases, with 9 bases left between them. The germline gives CDR1 MGHRA, CDR2 YSYEKL. The CDR3 bases are TGCGCCAGCAGCCAAGAGTTTGGGAGCTCCTATAATTCACCCCTCCACTTT. It specifies CASSQEFGSSYNSPLHF.

The rearrangement links TRBV6-1 to TRBJ2-1; D possibly corresponds to TRBD2 (7 bases). The CDR3 length is 14 residues. The germline gives CDR1 MNHNS, CDR2 SASEGT. Trimming removed 7 bases from V and 12 bases from J, with 22 bases in between. The CDR3, as DNA: TGTGCCAGCATACGGCGGGAGAGTTCGGGGGCGCAGTTCTTC. It yields the protein CASIRRESSGAQFF.

CDR3 in amino acids: CASSPRGGHDIQYF. CDR3 sequence (DNA): TGTGCCAGCAGCCCACGGGGAGGCCACGACATTCAGTACTTC. This chain connects TRBV11-2 to TRBJ2-4, with D possibly being TRBD2 (6 bases). The CDR3 length is 14 residues. The germline V gene has CDR1 SGHAT and CDR2 FQNNGV. The V end was cut by 5 bases, the J end by 8 bases, with 16 bases between.

The V call is TRBV9, the J call TRBJ2-2; tentatively, D is TRBD2 (5 bases). Looked up from germline, CDR1 is SGDLS and CDR2 is YYNGEE. V shed 1 base and J shed 4 bases, with 17 bases lying between them. This CDR3 is 17 amino acids long. DNA of the CDR3: TGTGCCAGCAGCGTACGCCTAGCTCAGTGGGGCACCGGGGAGCTGTTTTTT. Amino acid sequence: CASSVRLAQWGTGELFF. Full variable domain (outside the CDR3, taken from reference TRBV9 and TRBJ2-2): DSGVTQTPKHLITATGQRVTLRCSPRSGDLSVYWYQQSLDQGLQFLIQYYNGEERAKGNILERFSAQQFPDLHSELNLSSLELGDSALYFCASSVRLAQWGTGELFFGEGSRLTVL.

This clone appeared once. This chain links TRBV19 with TRBJ1-6; D remains unclear. Germline CDR1 is LNHDA and CDR2 is SQIVND (reference sequence). Trimming removed 7 bases from V and 7 bases from J, with 17 bases in between. This CDR3 comprises 15 residues. CDR3 DNA: TGTGCCAGTAAAAATGAGAGACAAATCAATTCACCCCTCCACTTT. This encodes CASKNERQINSPLHF. Supplemented by reference TRBV19 and TRBJ1-6, the full variable domain reads DGGITQSPKYLFRKEGQNVTLSCEQNLNHDAMYWYRQDPGQGLRLIYYSQIVNDFQKGDIAEGYSVSREKKESFPLTVTSAQKNPTAFYLCASKNERQINSPLHFGNGTRLTVT.